The rows below give T cell receptor beta chains drawn from one sample of a study of blood T cell repertoires in COVID-19. Measured with immunoSEQ multiplex PCR; TCRdb has only the in-frame clones, and not every one. The table records under 450,000 clones, about nine tenths of them present only once. Sequencing used PBMCs or T cells enriched from blood (not recorded which). Receptors originate from a woman in her forties who had been exposed to COVID-19. Both conserved end residues are part of each CDR3. A D gene is named only where the DNA matches it firmly. Size tells how often a clone was seen (once, few, many) or the class of an expanded clone, and some rows leave it out.

d_call: TRBD1
clone_size: NA
v_call: TRBV19
j_call: TRBJ1-1
cdr3_aa: CASSTGPGQGLNTEAFF
cdr3_nt: TGTGCCAGTAGTACAGGTCCCGGACAGGGTTTGAACACTGAAGCTTTCTTT

d_call: TRBD2
clone_size: once
v_call: TRBV27
j_call: TRBJ2-1
cdr3_aa: CASSLRGLAGVINEQFF
cdr3_nt: TGTGCCAGCAGTCTTCGCGGACTAGCGGGAGTCATCAATGAGCAGTTCTTC

d_call: TRBD2
clone_size: NA
v_call: TRBV7-6
j_call: TRBJ2-7
cdr3_aa: CASSLALRGPSGTSYEQYF
cdr3_nt: TGTGCCAGCAGCTTAGCGCTCCGGGGGCCTAGCGGGACCTCCTACGAGCAGTACTTC

d_call: TRBD2
clone_size: NA
v_call: TRBV20-1
j_call: TRBJ2-5
cdr3_aa: CSASILAGGQETQYF
cdr3_nt: TGCAGTGCTAGTATTCTAGCGGGGGGTCAAGAGACCCAGTACTTC

d_call: NA
clone_size: NA
v_call: TRBV5-6
j_call: TRBJ2-5
cdr3_aa: CASSQLRMIQGKETQYF
cdr3_nt: TGTGCCAGCAGCCAACTCCGTATGATACAGGGTAAAGAGACCCAGTACTTC

d_call: TRBD1
clone_size: once
v_call: TRBV30
j_call: TRBJ1-2
cdr3_aa: CAWSPLGRQGAANYGYTF
cdr3_nt: TGTGCCTGGAGCCCCCTTGGAAGGCAGGGGGCTGCCAACTATGGCTACACCTTC

d_call: TRBD1
clone_size: NA
v_call: TRBV7-2
j_call: TRBJ1-2
cdr3_aa: CASSQGQGDGYTF
cdr3_nt: TGTGCCAGCAGCCAAGGACAGGGGGATGGCTACACCTTC

d_call: TRBD1
clone_size: NA
v_call: TRBV19
j_call: TRBJ2-6
cdr3_aa: CASSMGTGVSLGANVLTF
cdr3_nt: TGTGCCAGTAGTATGGGGACAGGGGTTAGTCTTGGGGCCAACGTCCTGACTTTC

d_call: NA
clone_size: NA
v_call: TRBV9
j_call: TRBJ1-2
cdr3_aa: CASSVAPGTNYGYTF
cdr3_nt: TGTGCCAGCAGCGTAGCGCCGGGGACAAACTATGGCTACACCTTC

d_call: TRBD1
clone_size: NA
v_call: TRBV6-5
j_call: TRBJ2-7
cdr3_aa: CASRRDRSVYEQYF
cdr3_nt: TGTGCCAGCAGACGGGACAGGTCAGTCTACGAGCAGTACTTC

d_call: NA
clone_size: NA
v_call: TRBV2
j_call: TRBJ1-1
cdr3_aa: CASSEARRGEAFF
cdr3_nt: TGTGCCAGCAGTGAAGCGCGAAGGGGGGAAGCTTTCTTT

d_call: TRBD2
clone_size: NA
v_call: TRBV7-2
j_call: TRBJ2-4
cdr3_aa: CASSLSAGGDIQYF
cdr3_nt: TGTGCCAGCAGCTTATCTGCGGGAGGTGACATTCAGTACTTC

d_call: TRBD1
clone_size: once
v_call: TRBV7-6
j_call: TRBJ2-7
cdr3_aa: CASSRPVSGQSSYEQYF
cdr3_nt: TGTGCCAGCAGCCGTCCTGTTTCGGGACAGAGCTCCTACGAGCAGTACTTC

d_call: NA
clone_size: NA
v_call: TRBV27
j_call: TRBJ2-6
cdr3_aa: CASRRQKSSGANVLTF
cdr3_nt: TGTGCCAGCAGACGACAGAAGAGCTCTGGGGCCAACGTCCTGACTTTC

d_call: NA
clone_size: NA
v_call: TRBV7-9
j_call: TRBJ1-2
cdr3_aa: CASRPQESYGYTF
cdr3_nt: TGTGCCAGCAGGCCACAGGAGAGCTATGGCTACACCTTC

d_call: TRBD2
clone_size: NA
v_call: TRBV18
j_call: TRBJ2-1
cdr3_aa: CASSTLAGVGNEQFF
cdr3_nt: TGTGCCAGCTCAACTCTAGCGGGAGTGGGTAATGAGCAGTTCTTC

d_call: TRBD1
clone_size: once
v_call: TRBV19
j_call: TRBJ1-5
cdr3_aa: CASWGQGIGQPQHF
cdr3_nt: TGTGCCAGCTGGGGACAGGGTATAGGTCAGCCCCAGCATTTT

d_call: NA
clone_size: NA
v_call: TRBV5-6
j_call: TRBJ1-5
cdr3_aa: CASTKVGVNQPQHF
cdr3_nt: TGTGCCAGCACCAAAGTAGGGGTTAATCAGCCCCAGCATTTT

d_call: TRBD2
clone_size: NA
v_call: TRBV29-1
j_call: TRBJ2-1
cdr3_aa: CSAALGGRADEQFF
cdr3_nt: TGCAGCGCCGCCCTTGGCGGGAGGGCCGATGAGCAGTTCTTC

d_call: NA
clone_size: NA
v_call: TRBV15
j_call: TRBJ1-5
cdr3_aa: CATSRVSQPQHF
cdr3_nt: TGTGCCACCAGCAGAGTTAGTCAGCCCCAGCATTTT

d_call: NA
clone_size: few
v_call: TRBV21-1
j_call: TRBJ2-7
cdr3_aa: CASTLGRGGHEQYF
cdr3_nt: TGTGCCAGCACGTTGGGCAGGGGTGGGCACGAGCAGTACTTC

d_call: TRBD1
clone_size: NA
v_call: TRBV6-5
j_call: TRBJ2-2
cdr3_aa: CASSYLGQGGTGELFF
cdr3_nt: TGTGCCAGCAGTTACCTTGGACAGGGTGGGACCGGGGAGCTGTTTTTT

d_call: NA
clone_size: NA
v_call: TRBV2
j_call: TRBJ1-4
cdr3_aa: CASSEAWASNEKLFF
cdr3_nt: TGTGCCAGCAGTGAAGCTTGGGCCTCTAATGAAAAACTGTTTTTT

d_call: TRBD1
clone_size: once
v_call: TRBV5-8
j_call: TRBJ1-4
cdr3_aa: CASSLVKGARQVKVELFF
cdr3_nt: TGTGCCAGCAGCTTGGTGAAGGGGGCTCGACAAGTAAAAGTGGAACTGTTTTTT

d_call: NA
clone_size: NA
v_call: TRBV7-9
j_call: TRBJ1-4
cdr3_aa: CASSLGGGNEKLFF
cdr3_nt: TGTGCCAGCAGCTTAGGAGGGGGTAATGAAAAACTGTTTTTT

d_call: NA
clone_size: NA
v_call: TRBV18
j_call: TRBJ2-1
cdr3_aa: CASSRLNSNEQFF
cdr3_nt: TGTGCCAGCTCACGACTAAATTCCAATGAGCAGTTCTTC

d_call: NA
clone_size: NA
v_call: TRBV5-4
j_call: TRBJ1-1
cdr3_aa: CASSLPQGTDTEAFF
cdr3_nt: TGTGCCAGCAGCTTGCCTCAGGGTACGGACACTGAAGCTTTCTTT

d_call: NA
clone_size: NA
v_call: TRBV19
j_call: TRBJ2-7
cdr3_aa: CASSIRQGLGEQYF
cdr3_nt: TGTGCCAGTAGTATAAGGCAGGGACTGGGCGAGCAGTACTTC

d_call: NA
clone_size: NA
v_call: TRBV7-3
j_call: TRBJ2-1
cdr3_aa: CASSLTGMSREQFF
cdr3_nt: TGTGCCAGCAGCTTAACCGGGATGTCGAGGGAGCAGTTCTTC

d_call: NA
clone_size: NA
v_call: TRBV9
j_call: TRBJ2-3
cdr3_aa: CASSVGGVPPDTQYF
cdr3_nt: TGTGCCAGCAGCGTAGGGGGGGTTCCTCCAGATACGCAGTATTTT

d_call: NA
clone_size: NA
v_call: TRBV18
j_call: TRBJ1-4
cdr3_aa: CASSPRRGNEKLFF
cdr3_nt: TGTGCCAGCTCACCACGGAGGGGTAATGAAAAACTGTTTTTT

d_call: TRBD1
clone_size: NA
v_call: TRBV6-2/TRBV6-3
j_call: TRBJ2-1
cdr3_aa: CASSYSSRDRDSYNEQFF
cdr3_nt: TGTGCCAGCAGTTACTCGTCCCGGGACAGGGACTCCTACAATGAGCAGTTCTTC

d_call: TRBD1
clone_size: NA
v_call: TRBV5-1
j_call: TRBJ1-3
cdr3_aa: CASSLGTGSGNTIYF
cdr3_nt: TGCGCCAGCAGCTTGGGGACAGGGTCTGGAAACACCATATATTTT

d_call: NA
clone_size: NA
v_call: TRBV27
j_call: TRBJ1-2
cdr3_aa: CASSPLHRQGKGYTF
cdr3_nt: TGTGCCAGCAGTCCTCTCCACCGGCAGGGTAAGGGCTACACCTTC

d_call: NA
clone_size: once
v_call: TRBV5-5
j_call: TRBJ2-3
cdr3_aa: CATSRGDTQYF
cdr3_nt: TGTGCCACCTCGCGGGGAGATACGCAGTATTTT

d_call: NA
clone_size: NA
v_call: TRBV6-1
j_call: TRBJ2-7
cdr3_aa: CASSDWGDTYEQYF
cdr3_nt: TGTGCCAGCAGTGATTGGGGAGACACCTACGAGCAGTACTTC

d_call: TRBD2
clone_size: NA
v_call: TRBV11-2
j_call: TRBJ2-3
cdr3_aa: CASSPGTRADTQYF
cdr3_nt: TGTGCCAGCAGCCCCGGGACTAGAGCAGATACGCAGTATTTT

d_call: NA
clone_size: NA
v_call: TRBV2
j_call: TRBJ1-5
cdr3_aa: CASTSRNNQPQHF
cdr3_nt: TGTGCCAGCACGTCCAGGAACAATCAGCCCCAGCATTTT

d_call: TRBD2
clone_size: NA
v_call: TRBV18
j_call: TRBJ2-1
cdr3_aa: CASSPLAGTSGGNEQFF
cdr3_nt: TGTGCCAGCTCACCACTTGCCGGGACTAGCGGGGGCAATGAGCAGTTCTTC

d_call: NA
clone_size: NA
v_call: TRBV12-3/TRBV12-4
j_call: TRBJ1-1
cdr3_aa: CASSFRENTEAFF
cdr3_nt: TGTGCCAGCAGTTTCCGGGAGAACACTGAAGCTTTCTTT

d_call: NA
clone_size: NA
v_call: TRBV30
j_call: TRBJ2-1
cdr3_aa: CAWSVGLNYNEQFF
cdr3_nt: TGTGCCTGGAGTGTAGGACTAAATTACAATGAGCAGTTCTTC

d_call: NA
clone_size: NA
v_call: TRBV5-1
j_call: TRBJ1-3
cdr3_aa: CASSLGQQSSGNTIYF
cdr3_nt: TGCGCCAGCAGCTTGGGACAACAGAGCTCTGGAAACACCATATATTTT

d_call: NA
clone_size: NA
v_call: TRBV6-2/TRBV6-3
j_call: TRBJ2-3
cdr3_aa: CASSYGALSSTDTQYF
cdr3_nt: TGTGCCAGCAGTTACGGAGCTCTGTCTAGCACAGATACGCAGTATTTT

d_call: TRBD2
clone_size: once
v_call: TRBV6-4
j_call: TRBJ2-1
cdr3_aa: CASSSSGDNEQFF
cdr3_nt: TGTGCCAGCAGCTCTAGCGGGGACAATGAGCAGTTCTTC

d_call: TRBD2
clone_size: NA
v_call: TRBV7-9
j_call: TRBJ2-1
cdr3_aa: CASSSRQRTSGSSYNEQFF
cdr3_nt: TGTGCCAGCAGCTCCCGACAGCGGACTAGCGGGAGTTCCTACAATGAGCAGTTCTTC